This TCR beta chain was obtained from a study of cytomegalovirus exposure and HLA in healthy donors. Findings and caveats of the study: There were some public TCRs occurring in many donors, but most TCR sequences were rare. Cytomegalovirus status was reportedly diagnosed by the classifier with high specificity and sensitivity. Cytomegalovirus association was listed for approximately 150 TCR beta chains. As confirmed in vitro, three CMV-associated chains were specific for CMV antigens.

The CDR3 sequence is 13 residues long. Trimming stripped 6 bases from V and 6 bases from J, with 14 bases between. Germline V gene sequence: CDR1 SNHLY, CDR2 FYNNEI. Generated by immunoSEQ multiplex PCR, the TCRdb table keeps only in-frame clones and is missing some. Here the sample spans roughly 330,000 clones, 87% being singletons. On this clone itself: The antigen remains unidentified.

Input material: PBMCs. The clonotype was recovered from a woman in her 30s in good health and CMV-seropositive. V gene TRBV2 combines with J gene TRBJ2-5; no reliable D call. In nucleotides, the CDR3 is TGTGCCAGCAGCGATCTTAGAGGACAGACCCAGTACTTC. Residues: CASSDLRGQTQYF.